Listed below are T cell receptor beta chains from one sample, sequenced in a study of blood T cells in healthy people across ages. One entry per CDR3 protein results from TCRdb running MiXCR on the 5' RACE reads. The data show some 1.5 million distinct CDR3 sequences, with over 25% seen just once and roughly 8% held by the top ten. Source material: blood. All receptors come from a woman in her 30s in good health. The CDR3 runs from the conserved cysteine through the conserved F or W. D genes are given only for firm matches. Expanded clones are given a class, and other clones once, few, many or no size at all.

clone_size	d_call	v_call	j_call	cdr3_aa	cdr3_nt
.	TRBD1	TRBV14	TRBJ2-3	CASSQRGPYTDTQYF	TGTGCCAGCAGCCAAAGGGGGCCCTACACAGATACGCAGTATTTT
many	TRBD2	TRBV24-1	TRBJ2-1	CATSGTSGPSYNEQFF	TGTGCCACCAGTGGCACTAGCGGCCCCTCCTACAATGAGCAGTTCTTC
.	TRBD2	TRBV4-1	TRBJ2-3	CASSRDGGGGFTDTQYF	TGCGCCAGCAGCCGTGACGGGGGCGGGGGGTTCACAGATACGCAGTATTTT
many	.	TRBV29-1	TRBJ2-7	CSVETTAPYEQYF	TGCAGCGTTGAGACGACTGCTCCCTACGAGCAGTACTTC
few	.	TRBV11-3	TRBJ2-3	CASSLGVLDTDTQYF	TGTGCCAGCAGCTTAGGGGTACTCGATACAGATACGCAGTATTTT
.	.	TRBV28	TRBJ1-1	CASSLWSQGNTEAFF	TGTGCCAGCAGTTTATGGTCACAGGGGAACACTGAAGCTTTCTTT
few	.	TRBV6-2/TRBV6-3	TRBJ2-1	CASSPGLSSQFF	TGTGCCAGCAGTCCCGGACTAAGCAGTCAGTTCTTC
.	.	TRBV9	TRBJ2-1	CASSVALASGGEQFF	TGTGCCAGCAGCGTAGCACTAGCTTCCGGAGGTGAGCAGTTCTTC
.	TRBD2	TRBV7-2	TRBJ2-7	CASSTGLAGKNEQYF	TGTGCCAGCAGCACGGGACTAGCGGGAAAGAACGAGCAGTACTTC
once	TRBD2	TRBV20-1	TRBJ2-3	CSAVRETDTQYF	TGCAGTGCTGTGCGGGAGACAGATACGCAGTATTTT
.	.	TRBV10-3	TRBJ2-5	CAGSKETQYF	TGTGCCGGGAGTAAAGAGACCCAGTACTTC
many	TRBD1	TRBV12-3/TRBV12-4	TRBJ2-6	CASSSSTGLWAGANVLTF	TGTGCCAGCAGTTCGTCGACAGGGCTTTGGGCTGGGGCCAACGTCCTGACTTTC
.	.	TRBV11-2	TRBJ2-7	CASSSVRGHYEQYF	TGTGCCAGCAGCTCCGTGCGGGGACACTACGAGCAGTACTTC
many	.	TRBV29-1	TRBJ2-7	CSARTTLSYEQYF	TGCAGCGCAAGGACAACTCTTTCCTACGAGCAGTACTTC
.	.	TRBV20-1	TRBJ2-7	CSALLLAASVYEQYF	TGCAGTGCTTTGTTGTTAGCAGCAAGTGTTTACGAGCAGTACTTC
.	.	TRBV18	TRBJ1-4	CASSPPPSNEKLFF	TGTGCCAGCTCACCGCCTCCCTCAAATGAAAAACTGTTTTTT
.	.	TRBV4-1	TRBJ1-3	CASRWTERYSGNTIYF	TGCGCCAGCAGGTGGACAGAGCGGTACTCTGGAAACACCATATATTTT
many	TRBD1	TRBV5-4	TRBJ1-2	CASSLTGYQHYGYTF	TGTGCCAGCAGCCTGACAGGGTATCAACACTATGGCTACACCTTC
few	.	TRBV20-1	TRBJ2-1	CSAVPSNEQFF	TGCAGTGCAGTTCCTAGCAATGAGCAGTTCTTC
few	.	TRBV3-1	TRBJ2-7	CASSQLIGDEQYF	TGTGCCAGCAGCCAACTCATCGGAGACGAGCAGTACTTC
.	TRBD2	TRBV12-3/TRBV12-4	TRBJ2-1	CASRPRGLAGAGAYNEQFF	TGTGCCAGTCGCCCCCGGGGACTAGCGGGGGCAGGGGCCTACAATGAGCAGTTCTTC
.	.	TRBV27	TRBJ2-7	CASSYAFPYEQYF	TGTGCCAGCAGTTACGCTTTTCCCTACGAGCAGTACTTC
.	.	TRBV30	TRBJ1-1	CAWETGPGFAEAFF	TGTGCCTGGGAGACCGGTCCCGGGTTCGCTGAAGCTTTCTTT
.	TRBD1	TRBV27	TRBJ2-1	CASSAPSRTGNEQFF	TGTGCCAGCAGTGCCCCTTCGCGGACAGGGAATGAGCAGTTCTTC
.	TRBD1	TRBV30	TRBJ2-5	CAWSVPTGGRETQYF	TGTGCCTGGAGTGTTCCGACAGGGGGCCGAGAGACCCAGTACTTC
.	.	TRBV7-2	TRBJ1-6	CASSLLTTNSPLHF	TGTGCCAGCAGCTTGCTGACAACCAATTCACCCCTCCACTTT
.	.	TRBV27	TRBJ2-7	CASSPYPSRVPYEQYF	TGTGCCAGCAGTCCATACCCGAGTCGGGTTCCCTACGAGCAGTACTTC
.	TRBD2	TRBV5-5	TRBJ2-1	CASSLTGLAGGPSYNEQFF	TGTGCCAGCAGCTTGACCGGACTAGCGGGGGGGCCTTCCTACAATGAGCAGTTCTTC
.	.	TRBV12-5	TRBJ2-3	CASGTGTTTDTQYF	TGTGCTAGTGGCACCGGGACCACCACAGATACGCAGTATTTT
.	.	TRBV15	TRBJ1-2	CATSSGGAGKEIGYGYTF	TGTGCCACCAGCAGCGGGGGAGCAGGGAAAGAGATAGGCTATGGCTACACCTTC
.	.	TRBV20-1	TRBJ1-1	CSARGHVKNTEAFF	TGCAGTGCTAGAGGACATGTTAAGAACACTGAAGCTTTCTTT
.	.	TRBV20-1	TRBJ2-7	CSARGGDTSYEQYF	TGCAGTGCTAGAGGCGGGGACACCTCCTACGAGCAGTACTTC
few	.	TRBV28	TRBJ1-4	CASSFLTGFEKLFF	TGTGCCAGCAGTTTTCTAACAGGGTTTGAAAAACTGTTTTTT
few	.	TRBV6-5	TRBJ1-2	CASSYSTGTGYTF	TGTGCCAGCAGTTACTCGACCGGGACTGGCTACACCTTC
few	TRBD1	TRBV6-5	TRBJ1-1	CASSTRDRGITEAFF	TGTGCCAGCAGTACCCGGGACAGGGGTATCACTGAAGCTTTCTTT
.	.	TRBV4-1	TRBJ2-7	CASSQIMALAYEQYF	TGCGCCAGCAGCCAGATAATGGCCTTAGCCTACGAGCAGTACTTC
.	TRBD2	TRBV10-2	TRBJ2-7	CASSESGGGETEQYF	TGCGCCAGCAGTGAGTCTGGGGGGGGGGAAACCGAGCAGTACTTC
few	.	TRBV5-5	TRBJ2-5	CASSLVGELETQYF	TGTGCCAGCAGTTTAGTAGGGGAGTTGGAGACCCAGTACTTC
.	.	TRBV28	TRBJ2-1	CASLLYNEQFF	TGTGCCAGCCTCCTCTACAATGAGCAGTTCTTC
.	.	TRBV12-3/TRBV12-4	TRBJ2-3	CATASGTDAQYF	TGTGCTACTGCGTCCGGCACAGATGCGCAGTATTTT
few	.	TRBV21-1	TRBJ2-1	CAISLANYNEQFF	TGTGCCATATCACTAGCTAACTACAATGAGCAGTTCTTC
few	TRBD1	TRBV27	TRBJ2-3	CASSPDRVRNTQYF	TGTGCCAGCAGTCCCGACAGGGTCAGGAATACGCAGTATTTT
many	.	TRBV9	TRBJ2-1	CASSVRVGSYNEQFF	TGTGCCAGCAGCGTTCGCGTGGGGTCCTACAATGAGCAGTTCTTC
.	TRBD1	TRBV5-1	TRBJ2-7	CASSLFGTGSSYEQYF	TGCGCCAGCAGCTTGTTTGGGACAGGTAGCTCCTACGAGCAGTACTTC
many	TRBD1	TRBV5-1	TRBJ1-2	CASSMDRVDYGYTF	TGCGCCAGCAGCATGGACAGGGTTGACTATGGCTACACCTTC
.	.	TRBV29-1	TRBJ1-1	CSAGKEITEAFF	TGCAGCGCGGGTAAGGAAATCACTGAAGCTTTCTTT
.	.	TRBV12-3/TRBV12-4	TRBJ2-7	CASSLWTVTSEQYF	TGTGCCAGCAGTTTATGGACAGTGACGTCCGAGCAGTACTTC
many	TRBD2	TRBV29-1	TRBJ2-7	CSVATSRGGMGLFYEQYF	TGCAGCGTTGCCACCTCCCGGGGAGGGATGGGTCTATTCTACGAGCAGTACTTC
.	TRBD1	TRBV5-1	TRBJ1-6	CASSWTGTNIPLHF	TGCGCCAGCAGCTGGACAGGGACGAATATTCCCCTCCACTTT
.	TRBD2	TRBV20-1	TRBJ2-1	CSANPPSGRMNEQCF	TGCAGTGCTAATCCCCCTAGCGGGAGAATGAACGAGCAGTGCTTC